A single sample is the source of the 12 T cell receptor beta chains below, sequenced in a study of lymphopenia after photon versus proton radiotherapy. TCRdb's table, derived via immunoSEQ multiplex PCR, lists solely in-frame clones and lacks some. Of more than 45,000 clones in the sample, 84% were seen once. This sample comprised peripheral blood, obtained from a patient treated with proton-based radiotherapy. These receptor sequences come from a man in his sixties with pancreatic cancer.

V usage is TRBV6-1 and J usage is TRBJ1-2; TRBD1 agrees at 7 bases. Trimming at V came to 2 bases and at J to 6 bases, leaving 9 bases not matched to a gene. Germline V gene lookup returns CDR1 MNHNS and CDR2 SASEGT. The CDR3 length is 15 residues. CDR3 coding DNA: TGTGCCAGCAGTGAACCAAGGACAGGAGGCGATGGCTACACCTTC. As protein: CASSEPRTGGDGYTF.

This clone was observed a few times. V and J are TRBV27 and TRBJ2-5, with 9 nucleotides matching TRBD2. J lost 4 bases, V lost 5 bases, and 8 bases had no gene match. The CDR3 has 15 amino acids. Germline V gene data show CDR1 as MNHEY and CDR2 as SMNVEV (reference sequence). CDR3: CASSPWREGLETQYF. The CDR3 nucleotides are TGTGCCAGCAGTCCTTGGCGGGAGGGCCTAGAGACCCAGTACTTC.

The V and J genes are TRBV19 and TRBJ1-5; D gene unclear. Germline V gene lookup returns CDR1 LNHDA and CDR2 SQIVND (reference sequence). The CDR3 is 15 residues long. Trimming stripped 5 bases from V and 2 bases from J, with 13 bases between. CDR3 sequence: CASSSKTKGNQPQHF. CDR3 in DNA: TGTGCCAGTAGTTCTAAGACTAAGGGCAATCAGCCCCAGCATTTT.

DNA of the CDR3: TGTGCCAGCTCAAGGGGCTGGACCTACGAGCAGTACTTC. Translating gives CASSRGWTYEQYF. The genes are TRBV11-2 and TRBJ2-7; maybe TRBD1 (5 bases). The ends were cut back, 8 bases at V and 2 bases at J, with 13 bases in the middle. CDR3 size: 13 residues. Per germline, CDR1 SGHAT and CDR2 FQNNGV.

This rearrangement joins TRBV2 to TRBJ2-1, with 15 bases identical to TRBD2. This CDR3 contains 19 residues. Germline values: CDR1 SNHLY, CDR2 FYNNEI. The V segment lost 6 bases and the J segment 4 bases; nucleotides outside the gene matches: 13. The CDR3 nucleotides read TGTGCCAGCAGCCCTGGACTAGCGGGAGGGCCTGGGTTGTACAATGAGCAGTTCTTC. It specifies CASSPGLAGGPGLYNEQFF.

The genes are TRBV25-1 and TRBJ2-5; 13 nucleotides align to TRBD2. Trimming took 4 bases from V and 2 from J; bases not matched to a gene: 10. This CDR3 region has 18 residues. Germline V gives CDR1 MGHDK, CDR2 SYGVNS. CDR3 protein: CASSGIPGLAGSQETQYF. Written as DNA, the CDR3 is TGTGCCAGCAGTGGTATTCCGGGACTAGCGGGGTCTCAAGAGACCCAGTACTTC. Full variable domain (missing parts from reference TRBV25-1 and TRBJ2-5): EADIYQTPRYLVIGTGKKITLECSQTMGHDKMYWYQQDPGMELHLIHYSYGVNSTEKGDLSSESTVSRIRTEHFPLTLESARPSHTSQYLCASSGIPGLAGSQETQYFGPGTRLLVL.

The V and J genes are TRBV19 and TRBJ2-5; no clear D. Deletions cut 0 bases from V and 4 bases from J, with 0 bases between. CDR3 length: 11 residues. The germline gives CDR1 LNHDA, CDR2 SQIVND (reference sequence). The CDR3 region is CASSIEETQYF. The CDR3 DNA reads as TGTGCCAGTAGTATAGAAGAGACCCAGTACTTC.

The CDR3 sequence: CASSLGDRLYEQYF. CDR3 nucleotide sequence: TGTGCCAGCAGCTTAGGGGACAGACTATACGAGCAGTACTTC. V is TRBV7-8 and J is TRBJ2-7, with TRBD1 identical over 7 bases. CDR3 length: 14 amino acids. Germline trimming cut 1 base from V and 4 bases from J; bases unmatched to any gene: 4. Germline V gives CDR1 SGHVS, CDR2 FQNEAQ. The whole variable domain, filled in from reference TRBV7-8 and TRBJ2-7, reads GAGVSQSPRYKVAKRGQDVALRCDPISGHVSLFWYQQALGQGPEFLTYFQNEAQLDKSGLPSDRFFAERPEGSVSTLKIQRTQQEDSAVYLCASSLGDRLYEQYFGPGTRLTVT.

This clone has only a few counts. The CDR3 protein is CASSLGGVRDNEQFF. CDR3 bases: TGCGCCAGCAGCCTCGGGGGAGTAAGGGACAATGAGCAGTTCTTC. The chain couples TRBV5-1 to TRBJ2-1; maybe TRBD2 (6 bases). Germline assignment: CDR1 SGHRS and CDR2 YFSETQ. There are 15 residues in the CDR3. V shed 4 bases and J shed 5 bases, with 16 bases lying between them. The full variable domain, rest sourced from reference TRBV5-1 and TRBJ2-1, is KAGVTQTPRYLIKTRGQQVTLSCSPISGHRSVSWYQQTPGQGLQFLFEYFSETQRNKGNFPGRFSGRQFSNSRSEMNVSTLELGDSALYLCASSLGGVRDNEQFFGPGTRLTVL.

Only a few counts were recorded for this clone. The rearrangement uses TRBV27 and TRBJ2-3; 10 bases are shared with TRBD2. CDR1 MNHEY and CDR2 SMNVEV come from the germline V gene (reference sequence). V dropped 3 bases and J dropped 3; count of bases not matched to a gene: 3. The CDR3 has 15 amino acids. This CDR3 reads CASSFGLAETDTQYF. The CDR3 DNA reads as TGTGCCAGCAGTTTCGGACTAGCGGAGACAGATACGCAGTATTTT.

The chain couples TRBV18 to TRBJ1-1; D is possibly TRBD1 (6 bases). Germline loops: CDR1 KGHSH, CDR2 LQKENI. Trimming pared 1 base from V and 0 bases from J, leaving 6 bases between. The CDR3 is made up of 14 amino acids. CDR3 loop: CASSPQGVNTEAFF. Written as DNA, the CDR3 is TGTGCCAGCTCACCACAGGGGGTGAACACTGAAGCTTTCTTT.

This clone was seen only once. This chain links TRBV19 with TRBJ2-7, with a tentative D call TRBD1 (5 bases). The CDR3 totals 13 residues. CDR1 LNHDA and CDR2 SQIVND come from the germline V gene (reference sequence). Trimming removed 4 bases at V and 6 bases at J, with 13 bases between. The CDR3 loop reads CASSSRDGLEQYF. In nucleotides, the CDR3 is TGTGCCAGTAGTAGCAGGGATGGCCTCGAGCAGTACTTC. Looking up the rest from reference TRBV19 and TRBJ2-7 gives the full variable domain: DGGITQSPKYLFRKEGQNVTLSCEQNLNHDAMYWYRQDPGQGLRLIYYSQIVNDFQKGDIAEGYSVSREKKESFPLTVTSAQKNPTAFYLCASSSRDGLEQYFGPGTRLTVT.